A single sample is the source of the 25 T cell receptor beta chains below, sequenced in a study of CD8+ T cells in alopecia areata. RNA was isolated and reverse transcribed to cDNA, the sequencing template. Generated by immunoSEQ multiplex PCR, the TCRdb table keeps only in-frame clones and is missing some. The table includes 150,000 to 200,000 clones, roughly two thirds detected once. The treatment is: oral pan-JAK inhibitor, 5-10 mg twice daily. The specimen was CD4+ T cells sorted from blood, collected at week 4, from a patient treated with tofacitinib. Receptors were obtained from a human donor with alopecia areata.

CDR3 amino acids: CSASRSAMNTEAFF. As DNA, the CDR3 is TGCAGCGCCAGCAGATCGGCCATGAACACTGAAGCTTTCTTT. J is TRBJ1-1 and V is TRBV29-1; D not certain. V was clipped by 7 bases and J by 0 bases, with 15 bases between them. Germline V gene data show CDR1 as SQVTM and CDR2 as ANQGSEA. The CDR3 is 14 amino acids.

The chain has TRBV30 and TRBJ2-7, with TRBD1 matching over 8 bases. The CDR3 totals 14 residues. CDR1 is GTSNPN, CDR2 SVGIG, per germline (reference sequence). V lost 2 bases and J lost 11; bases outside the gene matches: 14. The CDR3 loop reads CAWSSRGQGAWKYF. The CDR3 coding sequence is TGTGCCTGGAGTAGTAGAGGGCAGGGGGCGTGGAAGTACTTC.

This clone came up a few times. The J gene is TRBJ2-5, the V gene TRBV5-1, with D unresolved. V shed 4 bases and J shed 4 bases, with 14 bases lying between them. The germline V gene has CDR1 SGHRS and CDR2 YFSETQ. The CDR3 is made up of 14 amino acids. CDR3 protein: CASSTRTNLETQYF. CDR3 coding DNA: TGCGCCAGCAGCACCCGGACCAACTTAGAGACCCAGTACTTC.

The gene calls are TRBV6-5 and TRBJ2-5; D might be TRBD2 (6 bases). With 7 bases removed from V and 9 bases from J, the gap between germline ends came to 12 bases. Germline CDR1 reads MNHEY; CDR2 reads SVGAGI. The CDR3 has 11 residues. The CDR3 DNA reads TGTGCCAGCAATTCACCGGGGGCCCAGTACTTC. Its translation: CASNSPGAQYF.

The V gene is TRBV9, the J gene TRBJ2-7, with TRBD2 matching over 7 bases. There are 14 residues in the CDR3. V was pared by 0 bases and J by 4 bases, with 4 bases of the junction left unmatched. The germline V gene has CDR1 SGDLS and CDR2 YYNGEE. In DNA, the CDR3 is TGTGCCAGCAGCGTAGACTCGGGGGGTTACGAGCAGTACTTC. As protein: CASSVDSGGYEQYF.

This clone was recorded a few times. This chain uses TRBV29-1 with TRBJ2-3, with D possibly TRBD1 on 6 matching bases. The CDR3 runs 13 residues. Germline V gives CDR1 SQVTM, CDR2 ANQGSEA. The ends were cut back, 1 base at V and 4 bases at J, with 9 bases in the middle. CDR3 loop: CSVEVSGADTQYF. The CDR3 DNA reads TGCAGCGTTGAAGTGTCAGGGGCAGATACGCAGTATTTT.

CDR3 coding DNA: TGTGCCTGGAGCCGAGCGGGCGGAGGGGATACGCAGTATTTT. This sequence encodes CAWSRAGGGDTQYF. This chain links TRBV30 with TRBJ2-3, with a possible D match to TRBD2 (6 bases). CDR1 and CDR2 (germline): GTSNPN, SVGIG (reference sequence). V dropped 3 bases and J dropped 6 bases, with 16 bases sitting between them. CDR3 size: 14 residues.

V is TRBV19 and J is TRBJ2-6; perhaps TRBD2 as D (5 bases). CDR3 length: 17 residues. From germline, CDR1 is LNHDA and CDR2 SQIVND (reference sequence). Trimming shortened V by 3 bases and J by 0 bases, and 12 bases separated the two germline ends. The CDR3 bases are TGTGCCAGTAGTATGGAGGCGCGGGTCTCTGGGGCCAACGTCCTGACTTTC. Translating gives CASSMEARVSGANVLTF.

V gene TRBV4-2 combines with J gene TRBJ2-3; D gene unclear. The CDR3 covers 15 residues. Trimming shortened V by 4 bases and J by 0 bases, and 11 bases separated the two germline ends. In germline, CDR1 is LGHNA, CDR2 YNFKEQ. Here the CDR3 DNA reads TGTGCCAGCAGCCGCGGACCCACCAGCACAGATACGCAGTATTTT. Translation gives CASSRGPTSTDTQYF.

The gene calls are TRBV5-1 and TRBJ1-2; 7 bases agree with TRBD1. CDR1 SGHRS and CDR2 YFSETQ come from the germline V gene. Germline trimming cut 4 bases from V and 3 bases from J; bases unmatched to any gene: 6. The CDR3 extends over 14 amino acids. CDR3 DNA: TGCGCCAGCAGCCGGGCCGGACAGGACTATGGCTACACCTTC. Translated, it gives CASSRAGQDYGYTF.

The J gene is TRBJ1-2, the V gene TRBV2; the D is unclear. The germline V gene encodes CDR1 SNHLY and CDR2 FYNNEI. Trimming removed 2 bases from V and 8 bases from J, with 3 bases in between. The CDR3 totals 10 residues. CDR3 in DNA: TGTGCCAGCAGTGAAAGCGGCTACACCTTC. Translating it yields CASSESGYTF. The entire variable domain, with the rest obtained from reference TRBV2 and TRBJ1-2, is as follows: EPEVTQTPSHQVTQMGQEVILRCVPISNHLYFYWYRQILGQKVEFLVSFYNNEISEKSEIFDDQFSVERPDGSNFTLKIRSTKLEDSAMYFCASSESGYTFGSGTRLTVV.

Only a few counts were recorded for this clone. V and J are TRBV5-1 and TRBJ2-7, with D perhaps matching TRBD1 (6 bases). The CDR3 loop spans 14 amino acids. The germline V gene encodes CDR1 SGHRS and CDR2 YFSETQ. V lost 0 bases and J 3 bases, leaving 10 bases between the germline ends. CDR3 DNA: TGCGCCAGCAGCTTGGGGACAGCGAACTACGAGCAGTACTTC. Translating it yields CASSLGTANYEQYF.

CDR3 protein: CASSPGQGYNEQFF. The CDR3 region has the DNA TGCGCCAGCAGCCCAGGACAGGGCTACAATGAGCAGTTCTTC. The chain couples TRBV4-1 to TRBJ2-1; 8 positions match TRBD1. CDR3 length equals 14 residues. The J segment lost 3 bases and the V segment lost 4 bases, leaving 2 bases of the junction unmatched. Germline V CDR1 and CDR2: MGHRA, YSYEKL.

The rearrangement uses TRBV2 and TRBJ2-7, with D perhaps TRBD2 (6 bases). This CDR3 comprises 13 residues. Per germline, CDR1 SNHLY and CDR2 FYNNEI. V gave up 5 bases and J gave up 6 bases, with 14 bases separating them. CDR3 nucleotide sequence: TGTGCCAGCAGTCTAGGGGACTCCCTCGAGCAGTACTTC. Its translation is CASSLGDSLEQYF.

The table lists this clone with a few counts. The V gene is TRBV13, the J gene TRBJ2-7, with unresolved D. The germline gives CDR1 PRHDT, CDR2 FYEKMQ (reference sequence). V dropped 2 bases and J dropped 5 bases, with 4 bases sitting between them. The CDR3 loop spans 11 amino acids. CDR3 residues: CASSLRHEQYF. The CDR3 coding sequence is TGTGCCAGCAGCTTACGCCACGAGCAGTACTTC.

This chain's CDR3 is CASGGAGETQYF. CDR3 DNA sequence: TGTGCTAGCGGAGGGGCGGGTGAGACCCAGTACTTC. V is TRBV7-7 and J is TRBJ2-5; TRBD2 might be the D (6 bases). Germline assignment: CDR1 SSHAT and CDR2 FNYEAQ (reference sequence). This CDR3 is 12 amino acids long.

In DNA form, the CDR3 reads TGTGCCTGGGGGACGGGCTCCTACAATGAGCAGTTCTTC. Its protein product is CAWGTGSYNEQFF. This chain joins TRBV30 and TRBJ2-1; D may match TRBD1 or TRBD2 (5 bases each). CDR3 length equals 13 residues. The germline V and J ends were trimmed by 5 bases and 0 bases, with 8 bases remaining between them. From germline, CDR1 is GTSNPN and CDR2 SVGIG (reference sequence).

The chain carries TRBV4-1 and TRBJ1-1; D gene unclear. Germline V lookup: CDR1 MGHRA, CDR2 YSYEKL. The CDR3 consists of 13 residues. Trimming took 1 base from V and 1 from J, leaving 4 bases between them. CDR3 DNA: TGCGCCAGCAGCCAAGCTGCGAACACTGAAGCTTTCTTT. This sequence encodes CASSQAANTEAFF.

The CDR3 nucleotides read TGTGCCAGCAGCGTAGGCAGGGACTATGGCTACACCTTC. Amino acids: CASSVGRDYGYTF. This chain connects TRBV9 to TRBJ1-2, with D perhaps TRBD1 (5 bases). Germline V gene lookup returns CDR1 SGDLS and CDR2 YYNGEE. V shed 0 bases and J shed 3 bases, with 6 bases lying between them. There are 13 residues in the CDR3.

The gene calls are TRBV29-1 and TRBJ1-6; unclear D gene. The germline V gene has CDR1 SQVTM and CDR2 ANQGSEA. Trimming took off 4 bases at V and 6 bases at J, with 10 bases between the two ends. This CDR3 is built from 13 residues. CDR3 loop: CSVGAAANSPLHF. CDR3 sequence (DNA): TGCAGCGTTGGGGCAGCCGCTAATTCACCCCTCCACTTT.

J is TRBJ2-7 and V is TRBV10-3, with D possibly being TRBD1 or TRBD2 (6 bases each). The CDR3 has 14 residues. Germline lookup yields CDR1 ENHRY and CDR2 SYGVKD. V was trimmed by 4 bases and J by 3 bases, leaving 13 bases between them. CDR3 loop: CAISVTGAVYEQYF. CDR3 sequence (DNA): TGTGCCATCAGTGTAACGGGGGCGGTCTACGAGCAGTACTTC.

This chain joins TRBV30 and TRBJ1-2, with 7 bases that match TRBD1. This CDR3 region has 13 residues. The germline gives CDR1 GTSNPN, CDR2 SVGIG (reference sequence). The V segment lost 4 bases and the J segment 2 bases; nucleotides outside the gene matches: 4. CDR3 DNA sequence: TGTGCCTGGATTTCAGGGGGGAACTATGGCTACACCTTC. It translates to CAWISGGNYGYTF.

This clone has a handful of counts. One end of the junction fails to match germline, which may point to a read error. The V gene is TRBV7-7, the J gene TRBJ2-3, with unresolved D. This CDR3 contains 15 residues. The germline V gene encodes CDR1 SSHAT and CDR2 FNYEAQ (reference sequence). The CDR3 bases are TGTGCTAGCAGCTTAGGCGTGGGAAGCACAGATACGCAGTATTTT. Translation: CASSLGVGSTDTQYF.

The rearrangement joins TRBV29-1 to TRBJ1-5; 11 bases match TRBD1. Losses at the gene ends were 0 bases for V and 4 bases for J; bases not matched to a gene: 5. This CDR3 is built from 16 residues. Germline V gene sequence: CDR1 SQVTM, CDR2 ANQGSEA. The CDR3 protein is CSVEDRGDRGNQPQHF. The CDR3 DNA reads TGCAGCGTTGAAGATAGGGGGGACAGGGGGAATCAGCCCCAGCATTTT.

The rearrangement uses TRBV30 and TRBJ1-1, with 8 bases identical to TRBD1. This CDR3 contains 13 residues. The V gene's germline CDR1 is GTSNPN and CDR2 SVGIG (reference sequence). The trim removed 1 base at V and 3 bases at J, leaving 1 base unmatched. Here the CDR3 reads CAWSEQGDTEAFF. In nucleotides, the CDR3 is TGTGCCTGGAGTGAACAGGGGGACACTGAAGCTTTCTTT.